The present T cell receptor (beta chain) was sequenced within a study of T cell changes during pregnancy in multiple sclerosis. Losses at the gene ends were 7 bases for V and 3 bases for J; bases not matched to a gene: 5. The CDR3 totals 13 residues. Germline lookup yields CDR1 MGHDK and CDR2 SYGVNS. Measured with immunoSEQ multiplex PCR; TCRdb has only the in-frame clones, and not every one. The sample yields 36,000 or so clones, 88% seen once. The genes are TRBV25-1 and TRBJ2-7; 8 bases are a match to TRBD1. This TCR was recovered from a female donor with multiple sclerosis, enrolled in a pregnancy study. Sequencing was performed on CD4+ T cells from peripheral blood mononuclear cells, taken in the first trimester of pregnancy. The CDR3 region has the DNA TGTGCCAGCAAGGGGACAGGCGTCTACGAGCAGTACTTC. Residues: CASKGTGVYEQYF.